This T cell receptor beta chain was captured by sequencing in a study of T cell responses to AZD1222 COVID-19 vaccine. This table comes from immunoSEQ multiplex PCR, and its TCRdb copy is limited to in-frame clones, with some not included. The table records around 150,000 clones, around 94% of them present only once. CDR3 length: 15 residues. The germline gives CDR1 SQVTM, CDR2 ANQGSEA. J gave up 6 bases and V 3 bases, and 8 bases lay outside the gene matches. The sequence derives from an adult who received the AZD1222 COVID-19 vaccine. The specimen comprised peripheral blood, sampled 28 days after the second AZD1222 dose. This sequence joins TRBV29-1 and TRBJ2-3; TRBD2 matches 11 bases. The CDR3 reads CSVDGSGRGGDTQYF. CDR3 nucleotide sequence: TGCAGCGTTGATGGTAGCGGGAGGGGAGGGGATACGCAGTATTTT.